These 3 T cell receptor beta chains came from one sample sequenced in a study of blood T cell repertoires in COVID-19. Assay used: immunoSEQ multiplex PCR; TCRdb lists only in-frame clones, some missing. The data hold some 130,000 clones, with around 78% observed a single time. The sample consisted of peripheral blood. The receptors shown here come from a human donor in a cohort sampled during active COVID-19.

The chain links TRBV18 to TRBJ1-3, with a weak D call TRBD1 (6 bases). This CDR3 comprises 16 residues. Trimming cost V 4 bases and J 0 bases, with 13 bases left between them. From germline, CDR1 is KGHSH and CDR2 LQKENI. The CDR3 is CASSLPGHSSGNTIYF. DNA for the CDR3: TGTGCCAGCTCACTACCGGGACATAGCTCTGGAAACACCATATATTTT.

This clone occurred once. This sequence joins TRBV12-3 or TRBV12-4 and TRBJ1-5; D remains ambiguous. The CDR3 runs to 12 residues. V lost 5 bases and J 4 bases, leaving 6 bases between the germline ends. The DNA of the CDR3 is TGTGCCAGCAGTCCCATGAATCAGCCCCAGCATTTT. Translation: CASSPMNQPQHF.

The J gene is TRBJ2-7, the V gene TRBV6-6; perhaps TRBD1 as D (5 bases). The CDR3 is 14 residues long. Germline-derived CDR1 and CDR2 are MNHNY and SVGAGI (reference sequence). The V end lost 2 bases, the J end lost 3 bases, and 11 bases lay between the germline ends. The chain's CDR3 is CASSYPGHNYEQYF. The CDR3 nucleotides are TGTGCCAGCAGTTACCCCGGACACAACTACGAGCAGTACTTC.